This T cell receptor beta chain was profiled in a study of blood T cells in healthy people across ages. CDR3 length equals 17 residues. The germline CDR1 and CDR2 sequences are MGHRA and YSYEKL. J lost 4 bases, V lost 2 bases, and 12 bases had no gene match. In its sample, this clonotype was seen a few times. A second PCR, run for about 6 to 11 cycles, used a sample-barcoded 5' primer plus a J-beta primer mix. TCRdb recomputed calls from the 5' RACE reads with MiXCR, one row per CDR3 protein. Among about 1.4 million distinct CDR3 sequences listed, roughly 60% were seen once. Sequencing was performed on blood. The receptor's source is a man in his late teens or twenties in good health. This chain joins TRBV4-1 and TRBJ2-3; 7 nucleotides align to TRBD2. The CDR3 DNA sequence: TGCGCCAGCAGCCAATTGCCGGGCGGGAGTACCGCAGATACGCAGTATTTT. As protein: CASSQLPGGSTADTQYF.